Following are 7 T cell receptor beta chains from one sample sequenced in a study of OX40 agonist ivuxolimab in advanced cancers. Repertoires were generated with immunoSEQ multiplex PCR, while TCRdb's copy carries only in-frame clones and drops some. There are 70,000 to 95,000 clones in the sample; 90% to 95% occur only once, and roughly 1.1% lies in the top ten. This specimen consisted of CD4+ or CD8+ T cells sorted from blood, obtained in a trial of the OX40 agonist ivuxolimab. All receptors derive from an adult with an advanced solid tumor such as melanoma, head and neck, liver or kidney cancer.

The rearrangement joins TRBV21-1 to TRBJ2-2; TRBD2 is the table's D call, not checked against the DNA. TRBV21-1 is a known pseudogene. The CDR3 has 20 amino acids. The chain's CDR3 is CASSKGGTSGREANTGELFF. As DNA, the CDR3 is TGTGCCAGCAGCAAAGGGGGGACTAGCGGGAGGGAAGCGAACACCGGGGAGCTGTTTTTT.

The V and J genes are TRBV9 and TRBJ1-1; weak D call: TRBD1 (5 bases). CDR1 is SGDLS and CDR2 is YYNGEE in the germline V gene. This CDR3 is 15 amino acids long. V dropped 0 bases and J dropped 0 bases, with 9 bases sitting between them. CDR3 amino acids: CASSVEGTMNTEAFF. As DNA, the CDR3 is TGTGCCAGCAGCGTAGAAGGGACCATGAACACTGAAGCTTTCTTT. Full variable domain (missing parts from reference TRBV9 and TRBJ1-1): DSGVTQTPKHLITATGQRVTLRCSPRSGDLSVYWYQQSLDQGLQFLIQYYNGEERAKGNILERFSAQQFPDLHSELNLSSLELGDSALYFCASSVEGTMNTEAFFGQGTRLTVV.

The V gene is TRBV6-5, the J gene TRBJ1-5; D may be TRBD1 (6 bases). Germline lookup yields CDR1 MNHEY and CDR2 SVGAGI. This CDR3 spans 14 amino acids. V was cut by 2 bases and J by 7 bases, with 12 bases left in between. This chain's CDR3 is CASSYGGGRQPQHF. DNA for the CDR3: TGTGCCAGCAGTTACGGGGGGGGCCGGCAGCCCCAGCATTTT.

The chain uses TRBV28 and TRBJ1-4; D not certain. CDR1 MDHEN and CDR2 SYDVKM come from the germline V gene. V lost 6 bases, J lost 2 bases, and 7 bases lay in between. This CDR3 contains 13 residues. For the CDR3, the DNA is TGTGCCAGCAGAAGACCTACTAATGAAAAACTGTTTTTT. Amino acid sequence: CASRRPTNEKLFF. Together with reference TRBV28 and TRBJ1-4, the CDR3 gives the full variable domain: DVKVTQSSRYLVKRTGEKVFLECVQDMDHENMFWYRQDPGLGLRLIYFSYDVKMKEKGDIPEGYSVSREKKERFSLILESASTNQTSMYLCASRRPTNEKLFFGSGTQLSVL.

This clone has only one observation. The rearrangement uses TRBV28 and TRBJ2-7; 9 bases map to TRBD1. Germline V CDR1 and CDR2: MDHEN, SYDVKM. J gave up 5 bases and V 5 bases, and 7 bases lay outside the gene matches. This CDR3 region has 14 residues. The CDR3 is CASSTGTGIDEQYF. The CDR3 region has the DNA TGTGCCAGCAGTACCGGGACAGGGATCGACGAGCAGTACTTC.

This chain uses TRBV18 with TRBJ2-7; TRBD2 matches at 8 bases. Germline assignment: CDR1 KGHSH and CDR2 LQKENI. This CDR3 has 16 residues. Trimming took 3 bases from V and 8 from J; bases not matched to a gene: 15. CDR3 nucleotide sequence: TGTGCCAGCTCACCCCTTCTTACGGGAGGGGCCCCCCAGCAGTACTTC. It translates to CASSPLLTGGAPQQYF. Looking up the rest from reference TRBV18 and TRBJ2-7 gives the full variable domain: NAGVMQNPRHLVRRRGQEARLRCSPMKGHSHVYWYRQLPEEGLKFMVYLQKENIIDESGMPKERFSAEFPKEGPSILRIQQVVRGDSAAYFCASSPLLTGGAPQQYFGPGTRLTVT.

This sequence joins TRBV18 and TRBJ1-4, with 9 bases matching TRBD1. Germline V gene sequence: CDR1 KGHSH, CDR2 LQKENI. Trimming took 4 bases from V and 5 from J; bases not matched to a gene: 8. This CDR3 has 16 residues. The CDR3 sequence is CASSRGGQGGNEKLFF. The CDR3 DNA reads as TGTGCCAGCTCACGAGGGGGACAGGGTGGCAATGAAAAACTGTTTTTT.